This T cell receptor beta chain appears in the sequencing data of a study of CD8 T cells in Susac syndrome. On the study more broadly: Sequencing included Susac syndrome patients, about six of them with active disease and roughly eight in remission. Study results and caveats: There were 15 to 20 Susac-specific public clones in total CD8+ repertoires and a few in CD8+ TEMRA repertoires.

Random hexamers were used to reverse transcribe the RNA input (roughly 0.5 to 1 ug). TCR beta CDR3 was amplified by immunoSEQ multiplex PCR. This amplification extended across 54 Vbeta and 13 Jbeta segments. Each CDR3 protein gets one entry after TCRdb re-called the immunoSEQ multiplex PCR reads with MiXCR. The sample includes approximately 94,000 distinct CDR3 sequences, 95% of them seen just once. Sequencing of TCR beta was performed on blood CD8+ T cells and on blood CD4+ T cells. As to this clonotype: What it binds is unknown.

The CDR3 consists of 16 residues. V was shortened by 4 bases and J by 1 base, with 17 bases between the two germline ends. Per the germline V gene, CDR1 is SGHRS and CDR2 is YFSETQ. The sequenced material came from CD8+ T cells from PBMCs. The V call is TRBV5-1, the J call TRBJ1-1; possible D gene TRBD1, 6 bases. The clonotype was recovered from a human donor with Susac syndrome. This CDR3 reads CASSPSSLTGNTEAFF. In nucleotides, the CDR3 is TGCGCCAGCAGCCCATCGTCCTTGACAGGGAACACTGAAGCTTTCTTT.